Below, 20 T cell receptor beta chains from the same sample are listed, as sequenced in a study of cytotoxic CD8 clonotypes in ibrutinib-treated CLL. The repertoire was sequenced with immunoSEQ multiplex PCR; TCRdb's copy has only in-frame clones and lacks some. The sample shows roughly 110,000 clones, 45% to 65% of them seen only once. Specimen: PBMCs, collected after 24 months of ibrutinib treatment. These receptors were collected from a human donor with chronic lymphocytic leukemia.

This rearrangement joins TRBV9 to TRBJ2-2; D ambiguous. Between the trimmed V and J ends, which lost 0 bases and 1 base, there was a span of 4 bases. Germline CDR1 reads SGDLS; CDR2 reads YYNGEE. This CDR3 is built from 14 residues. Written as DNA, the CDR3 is TGTGCCAGCAGCGTAGGGATGAACACCGGGGAGCTGTTTTTT. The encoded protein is CASSVGMNTGELFF.

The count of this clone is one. CDR3: CASSRDQGFTDTQYF. Written as DNA, the CDR3 is TGTGCCAGCAGTCGAGACCAGGGGTTCACAGATACGCAGTATTTT. The rearrangement links TRBV7-3 to TRBJ2-3; a weak D match, TRBD1 (6 bases). The CDR3 sequence is 15 residues long. Trimming took 6 bases from V and 2 from J, leaving 15 bases between them. Looked up from germline, CDR1 is SGHTA and CDR2 is FQGTGA.

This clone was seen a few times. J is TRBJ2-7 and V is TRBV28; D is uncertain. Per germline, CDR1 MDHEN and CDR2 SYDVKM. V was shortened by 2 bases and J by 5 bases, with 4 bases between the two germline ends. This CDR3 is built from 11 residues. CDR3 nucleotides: TGTGCCAGCAGTTTAATCCACGAGCAGTACTTC. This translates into CASSLIHEQYF.

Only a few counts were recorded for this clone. The CDR3 DNA reads TGCGCCAGCAGTGCTCAAGGGGAGGTGAAGGGCTACACCTTC. It is translated as CASSAQGEVKGYTF. The chain uses TRBV10-2 and TRBJ1-2, with D perhaps matching TRBD1 (5 bases). This CDR3 comprises 14 residues. Looked up from germline, CDR1 is WSHSY and CDR2 is SAAADI. V was cut by 4 bases and J by 8 bases, with 17 bases left in between.

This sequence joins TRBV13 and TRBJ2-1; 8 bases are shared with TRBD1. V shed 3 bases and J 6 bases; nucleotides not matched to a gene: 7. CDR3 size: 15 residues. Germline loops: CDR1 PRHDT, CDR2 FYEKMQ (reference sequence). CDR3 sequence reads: CASSFRQGRLNEQFF. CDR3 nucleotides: TGTGCCAGCAGCTTTCGACAGGGGCGACTCAATGAGCAGTTCTTC.

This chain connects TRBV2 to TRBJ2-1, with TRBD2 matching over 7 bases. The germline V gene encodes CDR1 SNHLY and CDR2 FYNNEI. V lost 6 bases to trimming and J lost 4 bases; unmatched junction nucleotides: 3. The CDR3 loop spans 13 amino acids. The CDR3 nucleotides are TGTGCCAGCAGGGCGGGGGAATACAATGAGCAGTTCTTC. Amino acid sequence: CASRAGEYNEQFF.

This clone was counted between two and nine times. CDR3 region: CASRPTGTNYGYTF. CDR3 nucleotides: TGTGCCAGTAGACCGACAGGGACCAACTATGGCTACACCTTC. The V call is TRBV2, the J call TRBJ1-2; 7 nucleotides line up with TRBD1. CDR3 size: 14 residues. V shed 9 bases and J 2 bases; nucleotides not matched to a gene: 9. Looked up from germline, CDR1 is SNHLY and CDR2 is FYNNEI.

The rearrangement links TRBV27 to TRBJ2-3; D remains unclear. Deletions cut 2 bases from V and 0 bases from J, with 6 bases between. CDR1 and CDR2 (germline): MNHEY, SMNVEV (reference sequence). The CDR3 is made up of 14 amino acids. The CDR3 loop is CASSLPDSTDTQYF. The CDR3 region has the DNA TGTGCCAGCAGTTTACCGGATAGCACAGATACGCAGTATTTT.

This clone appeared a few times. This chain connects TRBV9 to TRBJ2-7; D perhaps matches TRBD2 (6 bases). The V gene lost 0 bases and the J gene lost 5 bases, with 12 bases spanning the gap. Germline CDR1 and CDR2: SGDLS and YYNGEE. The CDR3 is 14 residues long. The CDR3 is CASSVGRGMDEQYF. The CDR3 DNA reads TGTGCCAGCAGCGTAGGGAGGGGAATGGACGAGCAGTACTTC.

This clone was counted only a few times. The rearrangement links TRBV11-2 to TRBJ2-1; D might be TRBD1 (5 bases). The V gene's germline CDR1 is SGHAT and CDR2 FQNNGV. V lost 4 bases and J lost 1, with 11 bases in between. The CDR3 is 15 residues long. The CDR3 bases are TGTGCCAGCAGCTCCTCTCCAGGGTCCTACAATGAGCAGTTCTTC. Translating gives CASSSSPGSYNEQFF.

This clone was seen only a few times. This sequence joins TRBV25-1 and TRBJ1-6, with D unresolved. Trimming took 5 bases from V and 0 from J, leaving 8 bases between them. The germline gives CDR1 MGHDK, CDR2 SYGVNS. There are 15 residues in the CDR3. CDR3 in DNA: TGTGCCAGCAGTTACGGGAACTCCTATAATTCACCCCTCCACTTT. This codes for CASSYGNSYNSPLHF.

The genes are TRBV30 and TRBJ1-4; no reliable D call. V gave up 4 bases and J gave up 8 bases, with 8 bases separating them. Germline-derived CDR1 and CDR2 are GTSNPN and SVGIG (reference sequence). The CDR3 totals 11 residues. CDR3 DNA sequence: TGTGCCTGGATATTCGACGAAAAACTGTTTTTT. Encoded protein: CAWIFDEKLFF.

This CDR3 is CASSYTNQPQHF. CDR3 nucleotides: TGCGCCAGCTCCTACACCAATCAGCCCCAGCATTTT. V usage is TRBV10-2 and J usage is TRBJ1-5; no firm D call. The germline CDR1 and CDR2 sequences are WSHSY and SAAADI. CDR3 size: 12 residues. The ends were cut back, 8 bases at V and 3 bases at J, with 8 bases in the middle.

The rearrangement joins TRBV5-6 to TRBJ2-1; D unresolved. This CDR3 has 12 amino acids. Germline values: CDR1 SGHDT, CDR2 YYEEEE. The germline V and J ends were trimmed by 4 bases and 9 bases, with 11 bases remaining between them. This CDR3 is CASSPPRSEQFF. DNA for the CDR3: TGTGCCAGCAGCCCTCCCCGCTCTGAGCAGTTCTTC.

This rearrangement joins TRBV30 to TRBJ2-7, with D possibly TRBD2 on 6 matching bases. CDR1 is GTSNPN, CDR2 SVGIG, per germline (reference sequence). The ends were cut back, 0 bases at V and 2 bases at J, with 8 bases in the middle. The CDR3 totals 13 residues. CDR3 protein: CAWSVGGPYEQYF. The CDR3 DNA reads TGTGCCTGGAGTGTCGGGGGACCCTACGAGCAGTACTTC.

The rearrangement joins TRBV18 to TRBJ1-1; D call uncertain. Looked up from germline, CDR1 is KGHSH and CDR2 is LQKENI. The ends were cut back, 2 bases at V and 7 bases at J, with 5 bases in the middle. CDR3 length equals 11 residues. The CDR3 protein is CASSPGIEAFF. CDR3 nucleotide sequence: TGTGCCAGCTCACCAGGGATTGAAGCTTTCTTT.

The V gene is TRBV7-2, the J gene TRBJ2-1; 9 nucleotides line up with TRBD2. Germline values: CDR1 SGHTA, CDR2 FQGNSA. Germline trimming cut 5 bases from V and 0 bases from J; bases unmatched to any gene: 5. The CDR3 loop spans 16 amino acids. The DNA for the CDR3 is TGTGCCAGCAGCCCGCAAGCGGGGGGCTCCTACAATGAGCAGTTCTTC. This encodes CASSPQAGGSYNEQFF.

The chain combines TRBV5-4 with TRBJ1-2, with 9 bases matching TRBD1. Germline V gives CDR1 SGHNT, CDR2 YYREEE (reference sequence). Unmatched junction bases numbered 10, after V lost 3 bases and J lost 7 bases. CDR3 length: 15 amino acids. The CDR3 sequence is CASSWPGQGVSGYTF. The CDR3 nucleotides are TGTGCCAGCAGCTGGCCGGGACAGGGTGTGAGTGGCTACACCTTC.

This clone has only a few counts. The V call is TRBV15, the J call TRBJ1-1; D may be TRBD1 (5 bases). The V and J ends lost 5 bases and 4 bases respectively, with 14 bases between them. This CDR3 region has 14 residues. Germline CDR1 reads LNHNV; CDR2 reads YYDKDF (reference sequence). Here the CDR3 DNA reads TGTGCCACCAGCCCTAGTCCGGGGGGCACTGAAGCTTTCTTT. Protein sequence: CATSPSPGGTEAFF.

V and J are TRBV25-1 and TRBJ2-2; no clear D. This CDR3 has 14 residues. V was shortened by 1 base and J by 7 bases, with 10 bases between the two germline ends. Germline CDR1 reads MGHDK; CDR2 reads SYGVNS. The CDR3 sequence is CASSEFVAGGELFF. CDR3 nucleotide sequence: TGTGCCAGCAGTGAATTTGTGGCAGGCGGGGAGCTGTTTTTT.